This T cell receptor (beta chain) appears in the sequencing data of a study of CD4+ T cells in melanoma. TCRdb's table, derived via immunoSEQ multiplex PCR, lists solely in-frame clones and lacks some. The table shows approximately 19,000 clones, with approximately 78% occurring only once. This CDR3 comprises 15 residues. Germline loops: CDR1 SGHRS, CDR2 YFSETQ. V lost 1 base to trimming and J lost 4 bases; unmatched junction nucleotides: 6. This sequence was found in a human donor with melanoma. The V and J genes are TRBV5-1 and TRBJ2-3, with 7 positions matching TRBD2. CDR3 DNA sequence: TGCGCCAGCAGCTTGATGGCGGGGGTGGCAGATACGCAGTATTTT. The encoded protein is CASSLMAGVADTQYF. Full variable domain (outside the CDR3, taken from reference TRBV5-1 and TRBJ2-3): KAGVTQTPRYLIKTRGQQVTLSCSPISGHRSVSWYQQTPGQGLQFLFEYFSETQRNKGNFPGRFSGRQFSNSRSEMNVSTLELGDSALYLCASSLMAGVADTQYFGPGTRLTVL.